A single sample is the source of the 26 T cell receptor beta chains below, sequenced in a study of T cell responses to AZD1222 COVID-19 vaccine. The method was immunoSEQ multiplex PCR; TCRdb's version includes in-frame clones alone and lacks a portion of them. The sample consists of roughly 140,000 clones, 90% to 95% of them appearing once. The sample here was peripheral blood, taken on day 0 of AZD1222 vaccination. The receptors were sampled from an adult in good health.

The chain uses TRBV14 and TRBJ1-2, with D perhaps matching TRBD1 (6 bases). Trimming took 2 bases from V and 5 from J, leaving 18 bases between them. The germline V gene encodes CDR1 SGHDN and CDR2 FVKESK. CDR3 length: 16 amino acids. CDR3 amino acids: CASSQHTPGGAYGYTF. CDR3 coding DNA: TGTGCCAGCAGCCAACATACCCCGGGGGGCGCATATGGCTACACCTTC.

The chain couples TRBV28 to TRBJ2-5, with D unresolved. V lost 5 bases and J 5 bases, leaving 9 bases between the germline ends. This CDR3 comprises 12 residues. Germline-derived CDR1 and CDR2 are MDHEN and SYDVKM. CDR3 sequence (DNA): TGTGCCAGCAGTCGGCTTATGGAGACCCAGTACTTC. Translated, it gives CASSRLMETQYF.

The rearrangement uses TRBV28 and TRBJ1-2, with a weak D call TRBD1 (6 bases). V dropped 6 bases and J dropped 8 bases, with 16 bases sitting between them. The CDR3 length is 13 residues. The germline V gene encodes CDR1 MDHEN and CDR2 SYDVKM. CDR3 nucleotide sequence: TGTGCCAGCAGCCCTTCAGGGGCGTGGGGCTACACCTTC. Translation gives CASSPSGAWGYTF.

This clone was picked up one time. One end of the junction fails to match germline, which may point to a read error. The V call is TRBV3-1 (or the pseudogene TRBV3-2), the J call TRBJ2-2; tentative D call: TRBD2 (5 bases). The CDR3 is 20 amino acids. CDR1 is LGHDT, CDR2 YNNKEL, per germline (reference sequence). As DNA, the CDR3 is TGTGCCAGCAACCAAGCGGTCCCCAGGAGAAATACCGCGAACACCGGGGAGCTGTTTTTT. Translation: CASNQAVPRRNTANTGELFF.

The CDR3 DNA reads TGTGCCAGCAGTGAATGGGTGACAGGGGGCGCTAACGGTGGCTACACCTTC. This codes for CASSEWVTGGANGGYTF. The chain recombines TRBV6-1 with TRBJ1-2; 10 nucleotides align to TRBD1. The CDR3 has 17 residues. The V and J ends lost 2 bases and 7 bases, in that order; junction bases with no gene match: 13. Germline V gene lookup returns CDR1 MNHNS and CDR2 SASEGT.

The V call is TRBV27, the J call TRBJ1-2; maybe TRBD1 (5 bases). Per the germline V gene, CDR1 is MNHEY and CDR2 is SMNVEV (reference sequence). V lost 5 bases and J 4 bases, leaving 14 bases between the germline ends. This CDR3 has 14 amino acids. Written as DNA, the CDR3 is TGTGCCAGCAGTCCACCCGGGACCGGCTATGGCTACACCTTC. It is translated as CASSPPGTGYGYTF.

The CDR3 sequence: CASSSLLHRSRYGYTF. The DNA for the CDR3 is TGTGCCAGCAGCTCGCTCCTACACAGGTCTCGCTATGGCTACACCTTC. The V call is TRBV7-2, the J call TRBJ1-2; D is possibly TRBD1 (5 bases). The germline V gene encodes CDR1 SGHTA and CDR2 FQGNSA. V was shortened by 4 bases and J by 4 bases, with 19 bases between the two germline ends. The CDR3 has 16 residues.

The chain couples TRBV4-3 to TRBJ1-1; no reliable D call. The CDR3 is made up of 16 amino acids. The V end lost 2 bases, the J end lost 4 bases, and 17 bases lay between the germline ends. CDR1 and CDR2 from the germline V gene are LGHNA and YSLEER. The CDR3 sequence: CASSQPTRDLGTEAFF. The CDR3 DNA reads TGCGCCAGCAGCCAACCCACAAGGGATTTGGGCACTGAAGCTTTCTTT.

The chain has TRBV27 and TRBJ2-3; 7 positions match TRBD1. This CDR3 region has 16 residues. Germline trimming cut 4 bases from V and 0 bases from J; bases unmatched to any gene: 7. The germline V gene encodes CDR1 MNHEY and CDR2 SMNVEV (reference sequence). CDR3 DNA: TGTGCCAGCAGTTCCCTGACAGGGCTTAGCACAGATACGCAGTATTTT. It is translated as CASSSLTGLSTDTQYF.

This chain joins TRBV19 and TRBJ2-1; 7 positions agree with TRBD2. V lost 6 bases to trimming and J lost 0 bases; unmatched junction nucleotides: 11. This CDR3 has 17 residues. Germline assignment: CDR1 LNHDA and CDR2 SQIVND (reference sequence). CDR3 in amino acids: CASSPGLTTSSYNEQFF. CDR3 DNA sequence: TGTGCCAGTAGCCCGGGACTAACTACCAGCTCCTACAATGAGCAGTTCTTC.

This sequence joins TRBV11-2 and TRBJ2-3; a weak D match, TRBD2 (6 bases). Germline CDR1 reads SGHAT; CDR2 reads FQNNGV. V was pared by 4 bases and J by 7 bases, with 9 bases between. CDR3 length equals 12 residues. CDR3 amino acids: CASSWDSNTQYF. CDR3 nucleotides: TGTGCCAGCAGCTGGGACTCGAATACGCAGTATTTT.

This clone occurred a few times. The V call is TRBV2, the J call TRBJ1-2; 11 positions agree with TRBD1. J gave up 9 bases and V 6 bases, and 6 bases lay outside the gene matches. Germline values: CDR1 SNHLY, CDR2 FYNNEI. CDR3 length equals 13 residues. CDR3 nucleotide sequence: TGTGCCAGCAGGTACGGACAGGGGGCGAGCTACACCTTC. This gives the protein CASRYGQGASYTF.

V gene TRBV28 combines with J gene TRBJ2-7; D might be TRBD2 (5 bases). The germline gives CDR1 MDHEN, CDR2 SYDVKM. The ends were cut back, 5 bases at V and 2 bases at J, with 16 bases in the middle. This CDR3 has 15 residues. CDR3 nucleotide sequence: TGTGCCAGCAGTCCCCAATCTAGCTCCCCCTACGAGCAGTACTTC. Translated: CASSPQSSSPYEQYF.

This chain joins TRBV5-4 and TRBJ2-1; D unresolved. Germline CDR1 and CDR2: SGHNT and YYREEE (reference sequence). The CDR3 consists of 15 residues. V gave up 0 bases and J gave up 0 bases, with 7 bases separating them. The CDR3 is CASSLDTASYNEQFF. In DNA, the CDR3 is TGTGCCAGCAGCTTGGATACAGCCTCCTACAATGAGCAGTTCTTC.

The rearrangement uses TRBV27 and TRBJ2-7; the D gene could be TRBD1 or TRBD2 (6 bases each). The V gene's germline CDR1 is MNHEY and CDR2 SMNVEV (reference sequence). Trimming shortened V by 10 bases and J by 3 bases, and 19 bases separated the two germline ends. The CDR3 runs 14 residues. This CDR3 reads CANRGEYPLYEQYF. As DNA, the CDR3 is TGTGCCAATAGGGGGGAGTATCCCCTCTACGAGCAGTACTTC.

The V and J genes are TRBV5-5 and TRBJ2-6; 8 bases are a match to TRBD1. Germline trimming cut 4 bases from V and 4 bases from J; bases unmatched to any gene: 13. Per the germline V gene, CDR1 is SGHKS and CDR2 is YYEKEE (reference sequence). The CDR3 totals 18 residues. The CDR3 here is CASSLGQGSPGGANVLTF. CDR3 coding DNA: TGTGCCAGCAGCCTCGGACAGGGAAGTCCCGGGGGGGCCAACGTCCTGACTTTC.

V is TRBV19 and J is TRBJ1-2, with a possible D match to TRBD1 (6 bases). CDR1 and CDR2 from the germline V gene are LNHDA and SQIVND (reference sequence). V was trimmed by 5 bases and J by 8 bases, leaving 15 bases between them. This CDR3 comprises 13 residues. In DNA form, the CDR3 reads TGTGCCAGTAGTCCCGGGACATTTGACGGCTACACCTTC. The encoded protein is CASSPGTFDGYTF.

The chain couples TRBV14 to TRBJ2-4; D unresolved. Germline assignment: CDR1 SGHDN and CDR2 FVKESK. The ends were cut back, 2 bases at V and 1 base at J, with 3 bases in the middle. This CDR3 is 13 amino acids long. CDR3 nucleotides: TGTGCCAGCAGCCAATACGCCAAAAACATTCAGTACTTC. As protein: CASSQYAKNIQYF.

This clone is a singleton in its sample. This rearrangement joins TRBV19 to TRBJ1-1; 7 nucleotides agree with TRBD1. The germline V gene encodes CDR1 LNHDA and CDR2 SQIVND (reference sequence). The length of the CDR3 is 15 residues. Trimming at V came to 7 bases and at J to 0 bases, leaving 8 bases not matched to a gene. The chain's CDR3 is CASTKGDRVNTEAFF. The CDR3 bases are TGTGCCAGTACCAAGGGGGACAGAGTGAACACTGAAGCTTTCTTT.

The chain carries TRBV7-3 and TRBJ2-3, with TRBD1 matching over 7 bases. CDR1 is SGHTA and CDR2 is FQGTGA in the germline V gene. The CDR3 has 16 amino acids. V lost 6 bases, J lost 4 bases, and 13 bases stayed unmatched. Written as DNA, the CDR3 is TGTGCCAGCAGAAGAAAACAGGGGATGTTTTCAGATACGCAGTATTTT. Protein: CASRRKQGMFSDTQYF.

The chain carries TRBV2 and TRBJ2-7; 11 bases agree with TRBD1. Germline assignment: CDR1 SNHLY and CDR2 FYNNEI. The ends lost 7 bases at V and 5 bases at J; junction bases unmatched: 10. This CDR3 comprises 15 residues. CDR3 in DNA: TGTGCCAGCATCGTCCAGGACAGGGGGCTCGACGAGCAGTACTTC. It specifies CASIVQDRGLDEQYF.

The chain recombines TRBV28 with TRBJ2-6; tentative D call: TRBD1 (6 bases). Trimming cost V 5 bases and J 12 bases, with 17 bases left between them. The CDR3 runs 14 residues. Germline V gene data show CDR1 as MDHEN and CDR2 as SYDVKM. DNA for the CDR3: TGTGCCAGCAGTAGCTGGACAGCCCTCAGCGTCCTGACTTTC. Its protein is CASSSWTALSVLTF.

The J gene is TRBJ1-4, the V gene TRBV6-5; unclear D gene. The CDR3 has 13 residues. Between the trimmed V and J ends, which lost 2 bases and 8 bases, there was a span of 9 bases. Germline V lookup: CDR1 MNHEY, CDR2 SVGAGI. CDR3 nucleotide sequence: TGTGCCAGCAGTTACAATACGGCCGAAAAACTGTTTTTT. Encoded protein: CASSYNTAEKLFF.

This clone was detected once. The V call is TRBV11-1, the J call TRBJ1-5; D is uncertain. The ends were cut back, 2 bases at V and 5 bases at J, with 13 bases in the middle. This CDR3 contains 15 residues. The germline gives CDR1 SGHAT, CDR2 FQDESV (reference sequence). The CDR3 sequence: CASSLNSGEDQPQHF. The CDR3 DNA reads TGTGCCAGCAGCTTAAATTCGGGAGAAGATCAGCCCCAGCATTTT.

The V and J genes are TRBV12-5 and TRBJ2-7; TRBD2 matches 7 bases. Germline V gene sequence: CDR1 LGHNT, CDR2 FRNRAP. Germline trimming cut 3 bases from V and 1 base from J; bases unmatched to any gene: 6. This CDR3 is 15 amino acids long. The CDR3 here is CASGFPPGGSYEQYF. CDR3 sequence (DNA): TGTGCTAGTGGTTTCCCCCCGGGGGGTTCCTACGAGCAGTACTTC.

This rearrangement joins TRBV5-1 to TRBJ2-1; 8 nucleotides agree with TRBD2. Trimming cost V 1 base and J 1 base; bases outside gene matches: 1. Germline V CDR1 and CDR2: SGHRS, YFSETQ. CDR3 length: 15 amino acids. The CDR3 loop reads CASSLTSGSYNEQFF. CDR3 sequence (DNA): TGCGCCAGCAGCTTGACTAGCGGTTCCTACAATGAGCAGTTCTTC. The complete variable domain, with remaining parts taken from reference TRBV5-1 and TRBJ2-1, reads KAGVTQTPRYLIKTRGQQVTLSCSPISGHRSVSWYQQTPGQGLQFLFEYFSETQRNKGNFPGRFSGRQFSNSRSEMNVSTLELGDSALYLCASSLTSGSYNEQFFGPGTRLTVL.